These T cell receptor beta chains were read from a single sample in a study of shared clonotypes between healthy human individuals. Sequenced by immunoSEQ multiplex PCR; TCRdb stores in-frame clones only, minus some. The sample yields about 480,000 clones, 79% seen once. Material: PBMCs. All receptors derive from a woman aged 40 to 50 in good health. Some clones in this sample may be carry-over from other donors' samples. Each CDR3 is given with its conserved first and last residue. The D gene is left open where the match is weak. Size is stated for part of the rows, as once, few or many counts, or as a class when the clone is expanded.

j_call: TRBJ2-2
clone_size: few
d_call: NA
v_call: TRBV10-1
cdr3_nt: TGCGCCAGCAGTACGAGTCTTTCCACCGGGGAGCTGTTTTTT
cdr3_aa: CASSTSLSTGELFF

j_call: TRBJ2-1
clone_size: NA
d_call: TRBD1
v_call: TRBV30
cdr3_nt: TGTGCCTGGAGTTATGGACAGGCCGACAATGAGCAGTTCTTC
cdr3_aa: CAWSYGQADNEQFF

j_call: TRBJ2-5
clone_size: NA
d_call: NA
v_call: TRBV18
cdr3_nt: TGTGCCAGCTCACCACCGGGATTTCGCCAAGAGACCCAGTACTTC
cdr3_aa: CASSPPGFRQETQYF

j_call: TRBJ2-2
clone_size: few
d_call: TRBD2
v_call: TRBV5-6
cdr3_nt: TGTGCCAGCAGCTTGGCGGGAGGGCCGGCCACCGGGGAGCTGTTTTTT
cdr3_aa: CASSLAGGPATGELFF

j_call: TRBJ1-2
clone_size: once
d_call: TRBD1
v_call: TRBV10-1
cdr3_nt: TGCGCCAGCAGTGAGTCGGAGACAGGGGACCGTTGGTATGGCTACACCTTC
cdr3_aa: CASSESETGDRWYGYTF

j_call: TRBJ2-7
clone_size: NA
d_call: TRBD2
v_call: TRBV28
cdr3_nt: TGTGCCAGCAGTCCCGGGACTAATCTTCTCTACGAGCAGTACTTC
cdr3_aa: CASSPGTNLLYEQYF

j_call: TRBJ1-3
clone_size: NA
d_call: NA
v_call: TRBV18
cdr3_nt: TGTGCCAGCTCACCAGGGGTTTCCCCCAACTCTGGAAACACCATATATTTT
cdr3_aa: CASSPGVSPNSGNTIYF

j_call: TRBJ1-3
clone_size: once
d_call: NA
v_call: TRBV6-1
cdr3_nt: TGTGCCAGCAGTGACCCAGCAGGGACCGGCGGAGTTCCCTCTGGAAACACCATATATTTT
cdr3_aa: CASSDPAGTGGVPSGNTIYF

j_call: TRBJ2-3
clone_size: NA
d_call: TRBD2
v_call: TRBV7-9
cdr3_nt: TGTGCCAGCAGCCCACCCGGGACTAGAGACACAGATACGCAGTATTTT
cdr3_aa: CASSPPGTRDTDTQYF

j_call: TRBJ2-5
clone_size: NA
d_call: NA
v_call: TRBV28
cdr3_nt: TGTGCCAGCTTCTCACTCAGCCAAGAGACCCAGTACTTC
cdr3_aa: CASFSLSQETQYF

j_call: TRBJ1-1
clone_size: few
d_call: NA
v_call: TRBV7-9
cdr3_nt: TGTGCCAGCAGCCGACTTAGCATGAACACTGAAGCTTTCTTT
cdr3_aa: CASSRLSMNTEAFF

j_call: TRBJ2-7
clone_size: NA
d_call: NA
v_call: TRBV4-2
cdr3_nt: TGTGCCAGCAGCCGCGACCGGGACCTCGGCTCCTACGAGCAGTACTTC
cdr3_aa: CASSRDRDLGSYEQYF

j_call: TRBJ2-1
clone_size: NA
d_call: TRBD2
v_call: TRBV7-8
cdr3_nt: TGTGCCAGCAGCTTACTGAGCGGGAGGGGCAATGAGCAGTTCTTC
cdr3_aa: CASSLLSGRGNEQFF

j_call: TRBJ2-5
clone_size: NA
d_call: TRBD1
v_call: TRBV5-1
cdr3_nt: TGCGCCAGCAGCTTGGCCGTGGGGGACAGAGAGACCCAGTACTTC
cdr3_aa: CASSLAVGDRETQYF

j_call: TRBJ2-6
clone_size: NA
d_call: NA
v_call: TRBV7-3
cdr3_nt: TGTGCCAGCAGCTCACAAACTTCTGGGGCCAACGTCCTGACTTTC
cdr3_aa: CASSSQTSGANVLTF

j_call: TRBJ2-5
clone_size: NA
d_call: NA
v_call: TRBV7-9
cdr3_nt: TGTGCCAGCAGCTTAGGGCGCCAGGAAAAAGAGACCCAGTACTTC
cdr3_aa: CASSLGRQEKETQYF

j_call: TRBJ2-1
clone_size: NA
d_call: NA
v_call: TRBV7-6
cdr3_nt: TGTGCCAGCGGTGAGACTAGTAGCTACAATGAGCAGTTCTTC
cdr3_aa: CASGETSSYNEQFF

j_call: TRBJ2-1
clone_size: NA
d_call: NA
v_call: TRBV5-4
cdr3_nt: TGTGCCAGCAGCCCCGCTCGGGGAGGGGGTGGAAGGGGTGAGCAGTTCTTC
cdr3_aa: CASSPARGGGGRGEQFF

j_call: TRBJ2-7
clone_size: NA
d_call: NA
v_call: TRBV21-1
cdr3_nt: TGTGCCAGCAGCGAACACTCCGGGGGGAGCTCCTACGAGCAGTACTTC
cdr3_aa: CASSEHSGGSSYEQYF

j_call: TRBJ2-2
clone_size: NA
d_call: TRBD1
v_call: TRBV5-1
cdr3_nt: TGCGCCAGCAGCCAAACGGGACAGGGGTCATCCGGGGAGCTGTTTTTT
cdr3_aa: CASSQTGQGSSGELFF

j_call: TRBJ1-2
clone_size: NA
d_call: TRBD1
v_call: TRBV6-6
cdr3_nt: TGTGCCAGCAGTGACGACAGGGTTGGCTACACCTTC
cdr3_aa: CASSDDRVGYTF

j_call: TRBJ1-1
clone_size: NA
d_call: TRBD1
v_call: TRBV10-2
cdr3_nt: TGCGCCAGCTGGGGACAGGGGAACACTGAAGCTTTCTTT
cdr3_aa: CASWGQGNTEAFF

j_call: TRBJ2-1
clone_size: many
d_call: TRBD2
v_call: TRBV11-3
cdr3_nt: TGTGCCAGCAGCACCGGGACTAGCTCCTCGAATGAGCAGTTCTTC
cdr3_aa: CASSTGTSSSNEQFF

j_call: TRBJ2-7
clone_size: NA
d_call: NA
v_call: TRBV7-8
cdr3_nt: TGTGCCAGCAGCTTGGGGGTAGTAGGGGAGCAGTACTTC
cdr3_aa: CASSLGVVGEQYF

j_call: TRBJ2-7
clone_size: NA
d_call: TRBD2
v_call: TRBV10-2
cdr3_nt: TGCGCCAGCAGTGGAGGACTAGCGGCCGCCTTACAGTACTTC
cdr3_aa: CASSGGLAAALQYF

j_call: TRBJ1-2
clone_size: NA
d_call: NA
v_call: TRBV7-8
cdr3_nt: TGTGCCAGCAGCTTAGCGGGAAGCCTGGGGTATGGCTACACCTTC
cdr3_aa: CASSLAGSLGYGYTF